This record looks at one T cell receptor beta chain sequence and its context. Its target is unknown. Trimming removed 5 bases from V and 5 bases from J; junction bases left unmatched: 12. The CDR3 spans 17 residues. CDR1 and CDR2 from the germline V gene are MDHEN and SYDVKM. The data belong to a study of cytomegalovirus exposure and HLA in healthy donors. With 60 Vbeta and 13 Jbeta primers, the PCR was carried out. Methods used by the authors: Later analysis identified tens of millions of unique TCR beta chains, 9 million to 12 million shared. Using immunoSEQ multiplex PCR, the repertoire was profiled, and TCRdb retains in-frame clones only, with some absent. The V and J calls and clone size come from that table; D and trimming were worked out from the DNA. The sample shows over 150,000 clones, over 70% of them seen only once. Findings of the study overall: Analysis was carried out at a later point, and it linked a missense DCLRE1C variant to TCR beta V- and J-gene trimming. Prediction of most subjects' HLA-A and HLA-B alleles by TCR beta sequences was reportedly accurate.

Sequencing input: PBMCs. The V call is TRBV28, the J call TRBJ1-5, with 10 bases identical to TRBD1. The clonotype originates from a woman aged 50 to 65 in good health and CMV-seropositive. The chain's CDR3 is CASSGPGDRGSYQPQHF. The DNA of the CDR3 is TGTGCCAGCAGTGGCCCCGGGGACAGGGGCAGCTATCAGCCCCAGCATTTT. Based on the CDR3 plus reference TRBV28 and TRBJ1-5, the full variable domain is DVKVTQSSRYLVKRTGEKVFLECVQDMDHENMFWYRQDPGLGLRLIYFSYDVKMKEKGDIPEGYSVSREKKERFSLILESASTNQTSMYLCASSGPGDRGSYQPQHFGDGTRLSIL.